This passage covers 8 T cell receptor beta chains from one sample sequenced in a study of blood T cells in healthy people across ages. A second PCR, run for roughly 7 to 12 cycles, used a sample-barcoded 5' primer plus a J-beta primer mix. From the 5' RACE reads, TCRdb called clonotypes with MiXCR, one entry per CDR3 protein. The table has under 2,000,000 distinct CDR3 sequences, around half seen once. The sequenced sample was blood. The receptor set was obtained from a middle-aged woman in good health.

The chain uses TRBV4-1 and TRBJ2-1; maybe TRBD2 (6 bases). In germline, CDR1 is MGHRA, CDR2 YSYEKL. The length of the CDR3 is 15 residues. Between the trimmed V and J ends, which lost 1 base and 13 bases, there was a span of 20 bases. The CDR3, as DNA: TGCGCCAGCAGCCAAGGCCCTGGCGGAGGGGAGACCCAGTTCTTC. As protein: CASSQGPGGGETQFF.

This clonotype has a handful of counts. The chain recombines TRBV12-3 or TRBV12-4 with TRBJ1-2, with 9 positions matching TRBD1. Trimming took 3 bases from V and 7 from J; bases not matched to a gene: 3. The CDR3 contains 13 residues. CDR3 residues: CASSFGTGIGYTF. The CDR3 DNA sequence: TGTGCCAGCAGTTTTGGGACAGGGATTGGCTACACCTTC.

CDR3 in amino acids: CSGRDFIHGYTF. CDR3 coding DNA: TGCAGCGGTCGGGACTTTATCCATGGCTACACCTTC. The chain uses TRBV29-1 and TRBJ1-2, with D maybe TRBD1 (5 bases). The V end was cut by 7 bases, the J end by 6 bases, with 15 bases between. The germline gives CDR1 SQVTM, CDR2 ANQGSEA. The CDR3 consists of 12 residues.

The chain combines TRBV28 with TRBJ2-7; D is unclear. CDR1 is MDHEN, CDR2 SYDVKM, per germline. The V end lost 5 bases, the J end lost 2 bases, and 13 bases lay between the germline ends. The CDR3 has 14 residues. Here the CDR3 reads CASSSGDYAYEQYF. The CDR3 DNA sequence: TGTGCCAGCAGTAGTGGTGATTACGCCTACGAGCAGTACTTC.

The chain carries TRBV12-3 or TRBV12-4 and TRBJ2-1; a possible D gene is TRBD2 (6 bases). The CDR3 has 15 amino acids. Trimming shortened V by 8 bases and J by 5 bases, and 19 bases separated the two germline ends. CDR3 sequence reads: CASRRDALEDNEQFF. The CDR3 DNA follows: TGTGCCAGCCGGAGGGACGCCCTAGAAGACAATGAGCAGTTCTTC.

As regards this clonotype: Since the CDR3 does not end with the conserved phenylalanine or tryptophan, this likely comes from a read error. The V and J genes are TRBV5-1 and TRBJ2-7; possibly TRBD1 for D (5 bases). Trimming shortened V by 0 bases and J by 4 bases, and 14 bases separated the two germline ends. Germline CDR1 SGHRS, CDR2 YFSETQ. CDR3 size: 15 residues. CDR3 in DNA: TGCGCCAGCAGCTTGGCCGCGACAGAACTTTACGAGCAGTACTCC. It yields the protein CASSLAATELYEQYS.

The chain recombines TRBV6-2 or TRBV6-3 with TRBJ2-5; TRBD1 matches 8 bases. The germline CDR1 and CDR2 sequences are MNHEY and SVGEGT. The CDR3 has 18 residues. With V trimmed by 2 bases and J by 5 bases, 16 bases remained unmatched. The DNA for the CDR3 is TGTGCCAGCAGTTACCCACTGGGACGGACAGGGTTGGAGGAGACCCAGTACTTC. Protein: CASSYPLGRTGLEETQYF.

This clonotype has just a few counts. The chain joins TRBV5-1 to TRBJ2-7; no firm D call. Trimming cost V 4 bases and J 1 base, with 12 bases left between them. Germline CDR1 and CDR2: SGHRS and YFSETQ. The CDR3 is 14 residues long. This CDR3 is CASSPASVSYEQYF. CDR3 sequence (DNA): TGCGCCAGCAGCCCTGCATCCGTTTCCTACGAGCAGTACTTC.